What follows describes a single T cell receptor beta chain. These data belong to a study of blood T cell repertoires in COVID-19. V was pared by 10 bases and J by 2 bases, with 13 bases of the junction left unmatched. The CDR3 loop spans 15 amino acids. The V gene's germline CDR1 is SGHTA and CDR2 FQGNSA. Sequencing was performed with immunoSEQ multiplex PCR; in TCRdb, only in-frame clones are kept and a portion is missing. The sample has 200,000 to 250,000 clones, 65% to 90% seen once. The chain uses TRBV7-2 and TRBJ2-7; 8 bases are a match to TRBD1. The sequenced sample was peripheral blood. The clonotype originates from a woman aged 40 to 50 who had recovered from COVID-19. The CDR3 DNA reads as TGTGCCACCCAACCTGGGGCAGGGGGCGCCTACGAGCAGTACTTC. It is translated as CATQPGAGGAYEQYF.